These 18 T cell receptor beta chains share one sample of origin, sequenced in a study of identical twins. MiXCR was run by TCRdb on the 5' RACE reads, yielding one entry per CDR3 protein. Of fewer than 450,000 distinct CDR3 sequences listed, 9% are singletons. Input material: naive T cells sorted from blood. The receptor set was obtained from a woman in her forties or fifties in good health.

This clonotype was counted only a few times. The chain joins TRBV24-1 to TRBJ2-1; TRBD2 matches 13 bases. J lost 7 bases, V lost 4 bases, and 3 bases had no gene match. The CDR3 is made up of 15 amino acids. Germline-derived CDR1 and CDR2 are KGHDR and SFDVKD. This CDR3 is CATSESTSGRNEQFF. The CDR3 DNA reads TGTGCCACCAGTGAGTCGACTAGCGGGAGGAATGAGCAGTTCTTC.

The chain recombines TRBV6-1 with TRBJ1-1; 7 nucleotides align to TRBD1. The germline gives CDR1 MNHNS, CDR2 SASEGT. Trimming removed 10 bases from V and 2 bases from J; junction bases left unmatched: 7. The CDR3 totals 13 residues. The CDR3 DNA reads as TGTGCCATCCGGACAGGACTAAACACTGAAGCTTTCTTT. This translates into CAIRTGLNTEAFF.

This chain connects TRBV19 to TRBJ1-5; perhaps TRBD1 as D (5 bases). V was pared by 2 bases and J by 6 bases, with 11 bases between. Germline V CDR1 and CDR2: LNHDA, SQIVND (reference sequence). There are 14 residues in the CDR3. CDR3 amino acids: CASSISFGGQPQHF. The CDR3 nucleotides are TGTGCCAGTAGTATAAGTTTCGGGGGTCAGCCCCAGCATTTT.

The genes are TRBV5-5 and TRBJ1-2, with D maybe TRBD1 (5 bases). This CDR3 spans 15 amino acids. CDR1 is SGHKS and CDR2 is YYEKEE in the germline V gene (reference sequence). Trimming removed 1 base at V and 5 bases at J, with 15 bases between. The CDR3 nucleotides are TGTGCCAGCAGCTTGAGGGAAGGGGCCACTTATGGCTACACCTTC. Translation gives CASSLREGATYGYTF.

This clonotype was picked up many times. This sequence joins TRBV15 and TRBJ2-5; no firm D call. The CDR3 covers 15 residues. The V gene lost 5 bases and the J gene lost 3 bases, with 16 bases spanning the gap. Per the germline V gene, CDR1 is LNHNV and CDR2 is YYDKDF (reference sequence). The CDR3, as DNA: TGTGCCACCAGCCCGAGGCAGCGCGAAGAAGAGACCCAGTACTTC. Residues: CATSPRQREEETQYF.

Written as DNA, the CDR3 is TGCAGTGCCACGGGAGTGGGGGCGCGAGGCTACACCTTC. Residues: CSATGVGARGYTF. The J gene is TRBJ1-2, the V gene TRBV20-1; D may be TRBD1 (6 bases). The V gene lost 6 bases and the J gene lost 8 bases, with 19 bases spanning the gap. Germline values: CDR1 DFQATT, CDR2 SNEGSKA (reference sequence). The CDR3 has 13 residues.

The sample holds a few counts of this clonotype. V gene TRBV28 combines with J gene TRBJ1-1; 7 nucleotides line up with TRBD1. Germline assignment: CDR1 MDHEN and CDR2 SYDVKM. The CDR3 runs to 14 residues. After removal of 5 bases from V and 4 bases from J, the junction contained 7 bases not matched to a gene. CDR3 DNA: TGTGCCAGCAGTATCGACAGGGCCAGCACTGAAGCTTTCTTT. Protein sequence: CASSIDRASTEAFF.

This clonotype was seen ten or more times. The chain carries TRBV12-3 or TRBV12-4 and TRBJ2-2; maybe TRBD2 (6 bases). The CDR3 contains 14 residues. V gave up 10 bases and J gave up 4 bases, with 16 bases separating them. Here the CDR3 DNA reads TGTGCCACCTCGCGGGACGGAATCACCGGGGAGCTGTTTTTT. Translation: CATSRDGITGELFF.

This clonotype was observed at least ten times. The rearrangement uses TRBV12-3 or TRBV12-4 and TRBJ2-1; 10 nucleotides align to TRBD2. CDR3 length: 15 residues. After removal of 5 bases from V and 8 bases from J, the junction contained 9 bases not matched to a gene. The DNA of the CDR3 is TGTGCCAGCAGTCCACCACTAGCGGGAAGGGATGAGCAGTTCTTC. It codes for CASSPPLAGRDEQFF.

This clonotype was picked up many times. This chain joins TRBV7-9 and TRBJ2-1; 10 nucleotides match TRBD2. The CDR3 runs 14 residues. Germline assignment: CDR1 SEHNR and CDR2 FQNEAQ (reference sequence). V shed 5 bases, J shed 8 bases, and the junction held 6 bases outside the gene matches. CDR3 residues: CASSLRTSGDEQFF. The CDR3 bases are TGTGCCAGCAGCCTCAGGACTAGCGGCGATGAGCAGTTCTTC.

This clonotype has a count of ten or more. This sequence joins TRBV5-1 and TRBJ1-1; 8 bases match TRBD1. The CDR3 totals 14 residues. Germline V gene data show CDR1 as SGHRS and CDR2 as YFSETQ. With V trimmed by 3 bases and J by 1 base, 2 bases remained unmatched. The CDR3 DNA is TGCGCCAGCAGCTGGGGACAGGAGAACACTGAAGCTTTCTTT. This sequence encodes CASSWGQENTEAFF.

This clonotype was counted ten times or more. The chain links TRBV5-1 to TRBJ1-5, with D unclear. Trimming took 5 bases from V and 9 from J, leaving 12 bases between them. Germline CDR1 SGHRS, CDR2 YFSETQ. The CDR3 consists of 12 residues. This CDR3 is CASRSGVGPQHF. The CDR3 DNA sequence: TGCGCCAGCAGGTCGGGTGTTGGGCCCCAGCATTTT.

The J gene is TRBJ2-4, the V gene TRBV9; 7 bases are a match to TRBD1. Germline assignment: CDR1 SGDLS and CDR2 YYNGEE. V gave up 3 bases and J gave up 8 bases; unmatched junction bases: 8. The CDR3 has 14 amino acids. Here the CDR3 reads CASSAGTAKDIQYF. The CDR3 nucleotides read TGTGCCAGCAGCGCGGGGACAGCAAAAGACATTCAGTACTTC.

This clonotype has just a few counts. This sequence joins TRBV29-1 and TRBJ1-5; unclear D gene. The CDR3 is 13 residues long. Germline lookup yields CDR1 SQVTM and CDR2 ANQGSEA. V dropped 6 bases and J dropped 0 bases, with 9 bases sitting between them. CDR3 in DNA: TGCAGCGTGAGGACGGATAGCAATCAGCCCCAGCATTTT. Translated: CSVRTDSNQPQHF.

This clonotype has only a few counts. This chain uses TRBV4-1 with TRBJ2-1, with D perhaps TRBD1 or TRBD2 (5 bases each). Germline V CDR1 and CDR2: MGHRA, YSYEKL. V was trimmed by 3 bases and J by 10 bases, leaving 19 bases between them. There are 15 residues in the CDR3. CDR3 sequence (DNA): TGCGCCAGCAGCCACCCCGGGTTGGGGCCGGGAGAGCAGTTCTTC. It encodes CASSHPGLGPGEQFF.

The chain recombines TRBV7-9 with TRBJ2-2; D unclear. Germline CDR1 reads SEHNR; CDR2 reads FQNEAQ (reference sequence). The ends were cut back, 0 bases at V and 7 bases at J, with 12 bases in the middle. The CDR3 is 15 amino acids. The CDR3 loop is CASSLASRFLGELFF. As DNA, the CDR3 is TGTGCCAGCAGCTTAGCGTCCAGATTTCTCGGGGAGCTGTTTTTT. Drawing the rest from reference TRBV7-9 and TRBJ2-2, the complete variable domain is DTGVSQNPRHKITKRGQNVTFRCDPISEHNRLYWYRQTLGQGPEFLTYFQNEAQLEKSRLLSDRFSAERPKGSFSTLEIQRTEQGDSAMYLCASSLASRFLGELFFGEGSRLTVL.

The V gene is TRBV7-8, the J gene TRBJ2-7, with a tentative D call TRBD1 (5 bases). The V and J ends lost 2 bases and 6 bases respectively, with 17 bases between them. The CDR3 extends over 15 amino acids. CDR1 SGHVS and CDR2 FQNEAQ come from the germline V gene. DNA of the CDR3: TGTGCCAGCAGCTTACGTTCAGGGATTGCTAGCGAGCAGTACGTC. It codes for CASSLRSGIASEQYV.

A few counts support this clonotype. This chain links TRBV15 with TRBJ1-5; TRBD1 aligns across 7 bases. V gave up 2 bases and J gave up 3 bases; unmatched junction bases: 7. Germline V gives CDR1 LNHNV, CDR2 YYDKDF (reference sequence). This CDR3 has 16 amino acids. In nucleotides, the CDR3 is TGTGCCACCAGCAGACGCGGGACAGCGCACAATCAGCCCCAGCATTTT. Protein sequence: CATSRRGTAHNQPQHF.